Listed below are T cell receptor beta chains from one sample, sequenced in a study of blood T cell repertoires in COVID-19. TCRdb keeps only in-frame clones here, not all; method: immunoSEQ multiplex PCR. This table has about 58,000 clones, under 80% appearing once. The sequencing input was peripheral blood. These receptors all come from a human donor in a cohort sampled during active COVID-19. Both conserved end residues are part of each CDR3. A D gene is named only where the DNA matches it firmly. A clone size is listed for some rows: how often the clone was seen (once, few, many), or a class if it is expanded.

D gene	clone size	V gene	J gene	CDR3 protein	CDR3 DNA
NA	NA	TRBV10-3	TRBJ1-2	CAISDPGGRYYGYTF	TGTGCCATCAGTGATCCCGGTGGGAGGTACTATGGCTACACCTTC
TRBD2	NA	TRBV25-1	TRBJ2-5	CASSEVRGGPETQYF	TGTGCCAGCAGTGAGGTACGGGGGGGCCCAGAGACCCAGTACTTC
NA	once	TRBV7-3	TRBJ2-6	CASSLTGGVLSSGANVLTF	TGTGCCAGCAGCTTAACAGGGGGAGTTTTGAGCTCTGGGGCCAACGTCCTGACTTTC
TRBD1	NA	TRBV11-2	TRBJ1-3	CATTQGQTSSGNTIYF	TGTGCCACCACTCAGGGACAGACTAGCTCTGGAAACACCATATATTTT
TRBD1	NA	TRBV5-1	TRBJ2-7	CASSGWTGGHEQYF	TGCGCCAGCAGCGGCTGGACAGGGGGCCACGAGCAGTACTTC
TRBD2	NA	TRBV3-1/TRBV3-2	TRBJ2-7	CASSQVSSGPYEQYF	TGTGCCAGCAGCCAAGTCTCTAGCGGACCCTACGAGCAGTACTTC
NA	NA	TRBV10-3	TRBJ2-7	CASRTGGQSSYEQYF	TGTGCCTCCAGGACTGGAGGGCAAAGCTCCTACGAGCAGTACTTC
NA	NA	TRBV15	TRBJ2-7	CATSREGSSYEQYF	TGTGCCACCAGCAGAGAGGGCAGCTCCTACGAGCAGTACTTC
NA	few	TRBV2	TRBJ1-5	CASGSSTLNQPQHF	TGTGCCAGCGGTAGTTCTACCCTCAATCAGCCCCAGCATTTT
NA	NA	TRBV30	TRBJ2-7	CAWSVGGYEQYF	TGTGCCTGGAGTGTAGGGGGTTACGAGCAGTACTTC
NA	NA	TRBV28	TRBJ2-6	CASSFPAPIAPGANVLTF	TGTGCCAGCAGTTTTCCAGCGCCAATAGCCCCTGGGGCCAACGTCCTGACTTTC
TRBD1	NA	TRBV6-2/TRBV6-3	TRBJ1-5	CASSKLFGRGKRIGNQPQHF	TGTGCCAGCAGTAAGTTATTTGGCAGGGGGAAGAGGATCGGCAATCAGCCCCAGCATTTT
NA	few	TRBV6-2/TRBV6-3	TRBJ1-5	CASSSPGLNQPQHF	TGTGCCAGCAGTTCCCCGGGACTCAATCAGCCCCAGCATTTT
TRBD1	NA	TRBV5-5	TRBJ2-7	CASSFTPGTGYEQYF	TGTGCCAGCAGCTTTACTCCCGGGACAGGATACGAGCAGTACTTC
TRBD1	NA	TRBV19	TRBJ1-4	CASKGRGGGLNEKLFF	TGTGCCAGTAAAGGACGAGGGGGCGGCCTGAACGAAAAACTGTTTTTT
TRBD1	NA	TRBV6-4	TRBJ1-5	CATSFGTGGDQPQHF	TGTGCCACCTCCTTCGGGACAGGGGGGGATCAGCCCCAGCATTTT
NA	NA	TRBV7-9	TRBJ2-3	CASEVGGYTDTQYF	TGTGCCAGCGAGGTTGGGGGGTACACAGATACGCAGTATTTT
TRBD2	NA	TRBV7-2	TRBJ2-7	CASSSRGGYEQYF	TGTGCCAGCAGCTCCCGGGGGGGTTACGAGCAGTACTTC
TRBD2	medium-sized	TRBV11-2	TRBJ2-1	CASGNSGPYNEQFF	TGTGCCAGCGGAAATAGCGGGCCCTACAATGAGCAGTTCTTC
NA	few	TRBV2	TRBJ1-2	CASSKQDSVVGGYTF	TGTGCCAGCAGCAAACAGGACAGCGTTGTCGGTGGCTACACCTTC
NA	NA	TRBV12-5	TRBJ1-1	CASGLGGGRTEAFF	TGTGCTAGTGGTTTGGGCGGGGGTAGGACTGAAGCTTTCTTT
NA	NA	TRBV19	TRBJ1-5	CASSVRGSNQPQHF	TGTGCCAGTAGTGTCCGAGGAAGCAATCAGCCCCAGCATTTT
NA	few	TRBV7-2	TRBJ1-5	CASTQGSNQPQHF	TGTGCCAGCACCCAGGGGAGCAATCAGCCCCAGCATTTT
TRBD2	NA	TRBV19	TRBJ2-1	CASSTGLGLNEQFF	TGTGCCAGTAGTACGGGACTAGGACTCAATGAGCAGTTCTTC
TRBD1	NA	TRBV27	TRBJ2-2	CASRKGTGGIGELFF	TGTGCCAGCAGAAAAGGGACAGGGGGCATCGGGGAGCTGTTTTTT
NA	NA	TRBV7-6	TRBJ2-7	CASSFFTGSYEQYF	TGTGCCAGCAGCTTTTTTACCGGCTCCTACGAGCAGTACTTC
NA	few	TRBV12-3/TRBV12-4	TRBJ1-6	CASSLARGSPLHF	TGTGCCAGCAGTTTAGCGCGGGGTTCACCCCTCCACTTT
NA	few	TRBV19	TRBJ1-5	CASMRGGFNQPQHF	TGTGCCAGTATGCGAGGGGGATTCAATCAGCCCCAGCATTTT
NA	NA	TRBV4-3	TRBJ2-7	CASSQGDRGYEQYF	TGCGCCAGCAGCCAAGGAGATAGGGGCTACGAGCAGTACTTC
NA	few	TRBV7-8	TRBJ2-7	CASSLRGGYEQYF	TGTGCCAGCAGCTTACGAGGGGGCTACGAGCAGTACTTC